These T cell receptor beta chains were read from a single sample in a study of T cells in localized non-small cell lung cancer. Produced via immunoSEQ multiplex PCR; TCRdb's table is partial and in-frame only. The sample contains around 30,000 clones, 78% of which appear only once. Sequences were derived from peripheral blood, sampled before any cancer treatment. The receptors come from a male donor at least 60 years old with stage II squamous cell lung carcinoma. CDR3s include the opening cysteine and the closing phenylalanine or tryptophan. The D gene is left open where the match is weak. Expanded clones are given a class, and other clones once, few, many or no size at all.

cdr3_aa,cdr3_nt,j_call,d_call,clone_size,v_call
CASRLRVGTQYF,TGTGCCAGCAGGCTGAGGGTCGGGACCCAGTACTTC,TRBJ2-5,.,.,TRBV6-1
CASSLQGQETQYF,TGTGCCAGCAGTTTGCAGGGGCAAGAGACCCAGTACTTC,TRBJ2-5,.,.,TRBV27
CASRADRDTEAFF,TGTGCCAGTAGGGCAGACAGGGACACTGAAGCTTTCTTT,TRBJ1-1,TRBD1,.,TRBV19
CASSGQGFHNEQFF,TGTGCCAGCAGCGGACAGGGGTTCCACAATGAGCAGTTCTTC,TRBJ2-1,TRBD1,.,TRBV11-2
CASSSPAGSYEQYF,TGTGCCAGCAGCTCCCCCGCAGGTTCCTACGAGCAGTACTTC,TRBJ2-7,.,once,TRBV13
CASRGLAGGYEQYF,TGTGCCAGCAGGGGCCTGGCGGGAGGCTACGAGCAGTACTTC,TRBJ2-7,TRBD2,.,TRBV6-1
CASRREGANEQFF,TGTGCCAGCCGTAGAGAAGGGGCCAATGAGCAGTTCTTC,TRBJ2-1,.,.,TRBV7-9
CASSGPGLAGRSGYNEQFF,TGCGCCAGCAGCGGGCCGGGACTAGCGGGTCGAAGCGGCTACAATGAGCAGTTCTTC,TRBJ2-1,TRBD2,.,TRBV10-2
CASSLTSGPSYEQYF,TGTGCCAGCAGCCTAACTAGCGGACCCTCCTACGAGCAGTACTTC,TRBJ2-7,TRBD2,few,TRBV7-9
CATQDVNTEAFF,TGTGCCACACAGGACGTGAACACTGAAGCTTTCTTT,TRBJ1-1,.,.,TRBV2
CAIREQGQGSYEQYF,TGTGCCATCAGGGAACAGGGGCAAGGTTCCTACGAGCAGTACTTC,TRBJ2-7,TRBD1,.,TRBV10-3
CASSTLGSLNEQFF,TGTGCCAGTAGTACCCTCGGATCTCTCAATGAGCAGTTCTTC,TRBJ2-1,.,.,TRBV19
CASSESKGAVYEQYF,TGCGCCAGCAGTGAGTCGAAAGGTGCGGTCTACGAGCAGTACTTC,TRBJ2-7,.,.,TRBV10-2
CASTRVFSTDTQYF,TGTGCCAGTACCAGGGTATTTAGCACAGATACGCAGTATTTT,TRBJ2-3,.,.,TRBV7-9
CAWSVKRGYEQYF,TGTGCCTGGAGTGTTAAGCGGGGCTACGAGCAGTACTTC,TRBJ2-7,TRBD2,many,TRBV30
CASSRISGANVLTF,TGTGCCAGCAGCCGGATCTCTGGGGCCAACGTCCTGACTTTC,TRBJ2-6,.,.,TRBV6-6